The clone carrying this T cell receptor (beta chain) was detected only a few times. The antigen remains undetermined. The data are from a study of T cells after yellow fever vaccination. Study-wide findings and caveats: Clonotypes shared by both compartments, CD4 and CD8, made up a small share.

After removal of 7 bases from V and 6 bases from J, the junction contained 12 bases not matched to a gene. This CDR3 has 15 residues. CDR1 is MNHEY, CDR2 SMNVEV, per germline (reference sequence). TCRdb re-called the 5' RACE reads with MiXCR, one entry per CDR3 protein. Of some 350,000 distinct CDR3 sequences in the sample, about 4% were seen once. This sequence joins TRBV27 and TRBJ2-3; 8 bases agree with TRBD2. The TCR was taken from a man younger than 30 who received the YFV17D yellow fever vaccine. The sequencing here drew on PBMCs, taken 5 days after the yellow fever booster vaccination. CDR3 sequence (DNA): TGTGCCAGCACCGCTATAGCGGGGCCCCGGGATACGCAGTATTTT. Its translation: CASTAIAGPRDTQYF.